The 21 T cell receptor beta chains in this list originate from one sample, sequenced in a study of T cells in localized non-small cell lung cancer. Some clones are missing from TCRdb's copy, which holds only in-frame ones; the method was immunoSEQ multiplex PCR. The repertoire consists of about 13,000 clones, with 28% occurring once and the leading ten covering roughly 6.8%. Sequencing used lung tumor tissue, obtained before any cancer treatment. The origin of the receptors is a female donor at least 60 years old with stage I lung adenocarcinoma.

The J gene is TRBJ1-1, the V gene TRBV6-8; D is ambiguous. CDR3 length equals 12 residues. Trimming shortened V by 5 bases and J by 2 bases, and 6 bases separated the two germline ends. From germline, CDR1 is MNHGY and CDR2 SAAAGT. In nucleotides, the CDR3 is TGTGCCAGCAGTCGTCCCAACACTGAAGCTTTCTTT. Its protein is CASSRPNTEAFF.

CDR3 nucleotide sequence: TGTGCCTCAAGTAGCGGGGACAGAGCCTACAATGAGCAGTTCTTC. This sequence encodes CASSSGDRAYNEQFF. The rearrangement uses TRBV30 and TRBJ2-1, with a tentative D call TRBD2 (8 bases). The CDR3 is made up of 15 amino acids. The V end lost 7 bases, the J end lost 2 bases, and 18 bases lay between the germline ends. Germline CDR1 and CDR2: GTSNPN and SVGIG (reference sequence).

V gene TRBV5-1 combines with J gene TRBJ2-2, with 11 bases matching TRBD1. The J segment lost 6 bases and the V segment lost 4 bases, leaving 8 bases of the junction unmatched. The CDR3 is 16 amino acids. CDR1 SGHRS and CDR2 YFSETQ come from the germline V gene. The CDR3: CASSLGTGGLAGELFF. CDR3 DNA: TGCGCCAGCAGCCTCGGGACAGGGGGGCTCGCCGGGGAGCTGTTTTTT.

The J gene is TRBJ2-7, the V gene TRBV6-8, with 9 bases fitting TRBD1. The CDR3 runs 16 residues. Per germline, CDR1 MNHGY and CDR2 SAAAGT. The junction had 14 bases not matched to a gene; V was cut back by 8 bases and J by 3 bases. The CDR3 DNA sequence: TGTGCCAGCTTAGGGACAGGGAGTCCCCCTGGCTACGAGCAGTACTTC. It translates to CASLGTGSPPGYEQYF.

This clone was recorded at least ten times. The genes are TRBV6-8 and TRBJ2-3; 11 bases fit TRBD2. Germline V CDR1 and CDR2: MNHGY, SAAAGT. This CDR3 region has 15 residues. The trim removed 6 bases at V and 3 bases at J, leaving 5 bases unmatched. The CDR3 nucleotides are TGTGCCAGCAGGCTAGCGGGGGGTAGGACAGATACGCAGTATTTT. Residues: CASRLAGGRTDTQYF.

This sequence joins TRBV30 and TRBJ1-2; a possible D gene is TRBD1 (5 bases). Trimming pared 5 bases from V and 6 bases from J, leaving 10 bases between. This CDR3 comprises 11 residues. Germline values: CDR1 GTSNPN, CDR2 SVGIG (reference sequence). CDR3 DNA sequence: TGTGCCTGGGATTGGGGGAATGGCTACACCTTC. Its protein product is CAWDWGNGYTF.

The chain carries TRBV19 and TRBJ2-1; 8 bases are shared with TRBD1. The CDR3 sequence is 18 residues long. In germline, CDR1 is LNHDA, CDR2 SQIVND (reference sequence). J was trimmed by 4 bases and V by 5 bases; bases with no gene match: 16. The DNA of the CDR3 is TGTGCCAGTAGTCCAGGGGCATCAGGGACAGGACGTTACAATGAGCAGTTCTTC. Protein: CASSPGASGTGRYNEQFF.

There are a few counts of this clone. The CDR3 DNA is TGTGCCAGCCCCTGGGGAGAAAGGGACGCAGGGGCGCGCGAGGAGTGGGAGCAGTACTTC. It encodes CASPWGERDAGAREEWEQYF. This chain joins TRBV6-8 and TRBJ2-7, with D possibly being TRBD1 (6 bases). Trimming removed 8 bases from V and 7 bases from J, with 39 bases in between. Germline V gene data show CDR1 as MNHGY and CDR2 as SAAAGT. CDR3 length equals 20 residues.

CDR3 loop: CASSLTGGAGGYTF. CDR3 coding DNA: TGCGCCAGCAGCTTGACAGGGGGCGCGGGTGGCTACACCTTC. The gene calls are TRBV5-1 and TRBJ1-2, with 9 bases lining up with TRBD1. J was trimmed by 7 bases and V by 1 base; bases with no gene match: 5. The germline V gene encodes CDR1 SGHRS and CDR2 YFSETQ. The CDR3 is 14 amino acids.

The chain joins TRBV18 to TRBJ1-1, with D perhaps TRBD1 (5 bases). Per germline, CDR1 KGHSH and CDR2 LQKENI. Trimming stripped 3 bases from V and 5 bases from J, with 10 bases between. The CDR3 runs to 13 residues. In DNA, the CDR3 is TGTGCCAGCTCACCCACCGGGGGGACTGAAGCTTTCTTT. Its protein product is CASSPTGGTEAFF.

On this clone: One end of the junction fails to match germline, which may point to a read error. This chain joins TRBV6-8 and TRBJ1-1; D call uncertain. The CDR3 is made up of 14 amino acids. Germline lookup yields CDR1 MNHGY and CDR2 SAAAGT. The CDR3 here is CAISGGFIITEAFF. CDR3 nucleotide sequence: TGTGCCATCAGTGGTGGGTTTATCATCACTGAAGCTTTCTTT.

This clone was picked up a small number of times. The chain has TRBV11-3 and TRBJ1-5; D is uncertain. CDR3 length: 14 residues. V was pared by 4 bases and J by 0 bases, with 7 bases between. Germline CDR1 is SGHNT and CDR2 is YENEEA. The CDR3 DNA is TGTGCCAGCAGCTCCCCCGGTAGCAATCAGCCCCAGCATTTT. Amino acid sequence: CASSSPGSNQPQHF. The variable domain in full, completed from reference TRBV11-3 and TRBJ1-5, reads EAGVVQSPRYKIIEKKQPVAFWCNPISGHNTLYWYLQNLGQGPELLIRYENEEAVDDSQLPKDRFSAERLKGVDSTLKIQPAELGDSAVYLCASSSPGSNQPQHFGDGTRLSIL.

The gene calls are TRBV6-8 and TRBJ1-5; D is ambiguous. Germline V gene lookup returns CDR1 MNHGY and CDR2 SAAAGT. The CDR3 runs to 12 residues. Trimming removed 11 bases at V and 8 bases at J, with 16 bases between. Here the CDR3 reads CAPGGGREPQHF. CDR3 nucleotide sequence: TGTGCCCCCGGCGGAGGACGGGAGCCCCAGCATTTT.

V gene TRBV4-1 combines with J gene TRBJ1-4; 9 nucleotides match TRBD1. The J segment lost 6 bases and the V segment lost 4 bases, leaving 9 bases of the junction unmatched. CDR3 length equals 16 residues. Per germline, CDR1 MGHRA and CDR2 YSYEKL. CDR3 amino acids: CASSRGPGQGDEKLFF. The CDR3 coding sequence is TGCGCCAGCAGCCGAGGACCGGGACAGGGAGATGAAAAACTGTTTTTT.

This clone was detected a few times. This chain connects TRBV6-8 to TRBJ1-3; D not certain. The V end lost 2 bases, the J end lost 6 bases, and 11 bases lay between the germline ends. The germline V gene encodes CDR1 MNHGY and CDR2 SAAAGT. CDR3 size: 14 residues. The CDR3 loop reads CASSYRLSANTIYF. The CDR3 DNA is TGTGCCAGCAGTTACCGTCTCAGCGCAAACACCATATATTTT.

V is TRBV6-8 and J is TRBJ2-3; 7 bases align to TRBD2. Germline CDR1 is MNHGY and CDR2 is SAAAGT. V lost 6 bases and J lost 0; bases outside the gene matches: 3. This CDR3 has 14 amino acids. The DNA of the CDR3 is TGTGCCAGCAGGCCACTAGCGAGCACAGATACGCAGTATTTT. Protein product: CASRPLASTDTQYF.

This clone was seen a few times. The chain couples TRBV11-3 to TRBJ1-1; 7 bases fit TRBD1. Germline trimming cut 3 bases from V and 0 bases from J; bases unmatched to any gene: 10. Germline CDR1 SGHNT, CDR2 YENEEA. The CDR3 has 17 amino acids. Here the CDR3 DNA reads TGTGCCAGCAGCTTTATTGCGGGACAGCCTTTGAACACTGAAGCTTTCTTT. It specifies CASSFIAGQPLNTEAFF. Full variable domain (missing parts from reference TRBV11-3 and TRBJ1-1): EAGVVQSPRYKIIEKKQPVAFWCNPISGHNTLYWYLQNLGQGPELLIRYENEEAVDDSQLPKDRFSAERLKGVDSTLKIQPAELGDSAVYLCASSFIAGQPLNTEAFFGQGTRLTVV.

The chain links TRBV19 to TRBJ1-1; D remains unclear. V lost 7 bases and J 5 bases, leaving 14 bases between the germline ends. The germline V gene has CDR1 LNHDA and CDR2 SQIVND (reference sequence). The CDR3 covers 13 residues. The CDR3 here is CASKGSVSTEAFF. The CDR3 coding sequence is TGTGCCAGTAAGGGCAGTGTATCGACTGAAGCTTTCTTT.

This clone is medium-sized by share. This sequence joins TRBV10-2 and TRBJ1-3, with D possibly being TRBD1 (6 bases). CDR3 length: 16 amino acids. Trimming removed 0 bases at V and 6 bases at J, with 15 bases between. Germline V CDR1 and CDR2: WSHSY, SAAADI. The CDR3 here is CASSESAGAGKNTIYF. The CDR3 region has the DNA TGCGCCAGCAGTGAGTCGGCAGGGGCTGGGAAAAACACCATATATTTT.

The CDR3 bases are TGTGCCAGCAGCAGTATAGCGGGAGGGCCGTTCAATGAGCAGTTCTTC. It specifies CASSSIAGGPFNEQFF. V gene TRBV6-8 combines with J gene TRBJ2-1, with 11 nucleotides matching TRBD2. Germline loops: CDR1 MNHGY, CDR2 SAAAGT. The CDR3 runs to 16 residues. The V segment lost 6 bases and the J segment 6 bases; nucleotides outside the gene matches: 10.

This clone was seen a few times. The chain recombines TRBV30 with TRBJ1-5; TRBD1 might be the D (5 bases). Germline CDR1 reads GTSNPN; CDR2 reads SVGIG (reference sequence). This CDR3 spans 13 amino acids. Trimming took off 5 bases at V and 4 bases at J, with 12 bases between the two ends. The CDR3: CAWGTGPNQPQHF. The DNA for the CDR3 is TGTGCCTGGGGGACGGGGCCAAATCAGCCCCAGCATTTT.